This T cell receptor beta chain was identified in a study of cytomegalovirus exposure and HLA in healthy donors. 13 Jbeta primers and 60 Vbeta primers were used for the PCR. Libraries were prepared by immunoSEQ multiplex PCR; TCRdb keeps only in-frame clonotypes and omits some of them. The data hold tens of thousands of clones, with 78% observed a single time. V lost 4 bases to trimming and J lost 2 bases; unmatched junction nucleotides: 8. The CDR3 has 18 amino acids. Germline CDR1 is SEHNR and CDR2 is FQNEAQ (reference sequence). Study results and caveats: A missense variant in DCLRE1C was later tied to TCR beta V- and J-gene trimming.

About this clone: What it binds is unknown.

The chain employs TRBV7-9 and TRBJ2-1; TRBD2 matches at 13 bases. The sample taken for sequencing was PBMCs. This TCR was sampled from a male donor in good health and CMV-seropositive. The CDR3 protein is CASSSRWTSGGTYNEQFF. For the CDR3, the DNA is TGTGCCAGCAGCTCCCGATGGACTAGCGGGGGAACCTACAATGAGCAGTTCTTC.